This is a list of T cell receptor beta chains from one sample in a study of T cells in localized non-small cell lung cancer. Repertoires were generated with immunoSEQ multiplex PCR, while TCRdb's copy carries only in-frame clones and drops some. The sample has 70,000 to 100,000 clones, just over 90% seen once; the top ten hold over 3.5%. Sequencing was performed on PBMCs, taken before any cancer treatment. The receptor set was obtained from a woman aged 35 to 70 with stage II squamous cell lung carcinoma. Both conserved end residues are part of each CDR3. D genes are given only for firm matches. Clone size appears in some rows only: once, few, many, or a class for an expanded clone.

>TRBV6-1|once|TRBD1|TRBJ2-4
CASSAWTGGNIQYF
TGTGCCAGCAGTGCGTGGACAGGGGGAAACATTCAGTACTTC
>TRBV6-6|many|-|TRBJ1-6
CAARREYNSPLHF
TGTGCCGCCCGCAGGGAGTATAATTCACCCCTCCACTTT
>TRBV27|-|TRBD2|TRBJ2-5
CASGTSKETQYF
TGTGCCAGCGGGACTAGCAAGGAGACCCAGTACTTC
>TRBV6-5|-|-|TRBJ1-1
CASTSLGNTEAFF
TGTGCCAGCACCTCGTTGGGGAACACTGAAGCTTTCTTT
>TRBV10-2|-|-|TRBJ2-7
CASSGVQPYEQYF
TGCGCCAGCTCGGGGGTACAGCCCTACGAGCAGTACTTC
>TRBV28|once|-|TRBJ2-1
CASTPFRGEQFF
TGTGCCAGCACCCCTTTTCGGGGTGAGCAGTTCTTC
>TRBV30|-|TRBD2|TRBJ2-7
CAWSNSAGVGYEQYF
TGTGCCTGGAGCAATTCGGCGGGAGTGGGATACGAGCAGTACTTC
>TRBV14|-|-|TRBJ1-3
CASSQVPSSGNTIYF
TGTGCCAGCAGCCAAGTCCCGAGCTCTGGAAACACCATATATTTT
>TRBV19|once|TRBD1|TRBJ1-2
CASSIGGVRGLDGYTF
TGTGCCAGTAGTATAGGAGGAGTCAGGGGGCTGGATGGCTACACCTTC
>TRBV7-2|-|-|TRBJ2-7
CASSFKGGYEQYF
TGTGCCAGCAGCTTCAAGGGGGGCTACGAGCAGTACTTC
>TRBV5-6|-|-|TRBJ1-5
CASSLGLQEDQPQHF
TGTGCCAGCAGCTTGGGTCTACAGGAAGATCAGCCCCAGCATTTT
>TRBV29-1|-|-|TRBJ2-7
CSVGGQIGSYEQYF
TGCAGCGTTGGGGGGCAGATCGGTTCCTACGAGCAGTACTTC
>TRBV25-1|once|-|TRBJ1-1
CASSESGSFEAFF
TGTGCCAGCAGTGAATCGGGAAGCTTTGAAGCTTTCTTT
>TRBV5-1|-|-|TRBJ1-1
CASSLGQTRGTEAFF
TGCGCCAGCAGCTTGGGACAGACCCGTGGAACTGAAGCTTTCTTT
>TRBV30|-|-|TRBJ2-7
CAWTKGPYEQYF
TGTGCCTGGACGAAAGGGCCGTATGAGCAGTACTTC
>TRBV7-8|-|-|TRBJ2-3
CASSPGAGTDTQYF
TGTGCCAGCAGCCCGGGCGCGGGTACAGATACGCAGTATTTT
>TRBV7-9|-|TRBD2|TRBJ2-3
CASSLERGATDTQYF
TGTGCCAGCAGCTTAGAGCGGGGGGCCACAGATACGCAGTATTTT
>TRBV11-2|-|-|TRBJ2-7
CASSLQGQSSYEQYF
TGTGCCAGCAGCTTACAAGGACAGAGCTCCTACGAGCAGTACTTC
>TRBV10-1|-|-|TRBJ1-5
CASSLGVDQPQHF
TGCGCCAGCTCCCTCGGGGTCGATCAGCCCCAGCATTTT
>TRBV10-3|-|TRBD1|TRBJ1-1
CAISVRDRASNTEAFF
TGTGCCATCAGTGTCCGGGACAGGGCTTCGAACACTGAAGCTTTCTTT
>TRBV5-6|-|TRBD1|TRBJ2-7
CASSLETGGYYEQYF
TGTGCCAGCAGCTTGGAGACAGGGGGCTACTACGAGCAGTACTTC
>TRBV4-1|once|-|TRBJ2-7
CASSQDPGLNEQYF
TGCGCCAGCAGCCAAGATCCAGGGTTGAACGAGCAGTACTTC
>TRBV4-1|-|-|TRBJ1-1
CASSLSAPNTEAFF
TGCGCCAGCAGCCTATCGGCCCCGAACACTGAAGCTTTCTTT
>TRBV7-6|-|-|TRBJ2-5
CASSRYSRETQYF
TGTGCCAGCAGCCGATACAGCAGGGAGACCCAGTACTTC
>TRBV25-1|-|-|TRBJ1-2
CASSEWGAYGYTF
TGTGCCAGCAGTGAATGGGGGGCCTATGGCTACACCTTC
>TRBV2|once|-|TRBJ1-5
CASRAPGRSNQPQHF
TGTGCCAGCAGGGCCCCGGGACGAAGCAATCAGCCCCAGCATTTT
>TRBV28|-|-|TRBJ1-2
CASSRQGQRGYTF
TGTGCCAGCAGTCGGCAGGGGCAGCGAGGCTACACCTTC
>TRBV7-9|once|-|TRBJ1-4
CASSLGGGPNEKLFF
TGTGCCAGCAGCTTAGGTGGGGGTCCTAATGAAAAACTGTTTTTT
>TRBV9|-|-|TRBJ2-3
CASSSSPGRSDTQYF
TGTGCCAGCAGCTCCTCCCCCGGCCGCTCGGATACGCAGTATTTT
>TRBV9|-|-|TRBJ1-2
CASSPGHLNYGYTF
TGTGCCAGCAGTCCGGGCCATTTGAACTATGGCTACACCTTC
>TRBV5-1|-|-|TRBJ1-4
CASSPGQQGRVEKLFF
TGCGCCAGCAGCCCAGGTCAGCAGGGGAGGGTTGAAAAACTGTTTTTT
>TRBV29-1|-|-|TRBJ1-2
CSVEAGDRSNYGYTF
TGCAGCGTCGAAGCTGGTGACAGGTCTAACTATGGCTACACCTTC
>TRBV5-6|-|-|TRBJ2-5
CASSLAGAYQETQYF
TGTGCCAGCAGCTTGGCCGGGGCATACCAAGAGACCCAGTACTTC
>TRBV29-1|-|-|TRBJ1-3
CSVDGPTNDGISGNTIYF
TGCAGCGTTGATGGTCCAACAAACGACGGGATCTCTGGAAACACCATATATTTT
>TRBV25-1|-|TRBD1|TRBJ1-5
CASSAGGGQPQHF
TGTGCCAGCAGTGCAGGGGGCGGTCAGCCCCAGCATTTT
>TRBV18|-|TRBD1|TRBJ2-3
CASSPPGGPDTQYF
TGTGCCAGCTCACCACCAGGGGGCCCAGATACGCAGTATTTT
>TRBV7-9|-|-|TRBJ2-7
CASVGALGNYEQYF
TGTGCCTCCGTCGGGGCGCTCGGAAACTACGAGCAGTACTTC